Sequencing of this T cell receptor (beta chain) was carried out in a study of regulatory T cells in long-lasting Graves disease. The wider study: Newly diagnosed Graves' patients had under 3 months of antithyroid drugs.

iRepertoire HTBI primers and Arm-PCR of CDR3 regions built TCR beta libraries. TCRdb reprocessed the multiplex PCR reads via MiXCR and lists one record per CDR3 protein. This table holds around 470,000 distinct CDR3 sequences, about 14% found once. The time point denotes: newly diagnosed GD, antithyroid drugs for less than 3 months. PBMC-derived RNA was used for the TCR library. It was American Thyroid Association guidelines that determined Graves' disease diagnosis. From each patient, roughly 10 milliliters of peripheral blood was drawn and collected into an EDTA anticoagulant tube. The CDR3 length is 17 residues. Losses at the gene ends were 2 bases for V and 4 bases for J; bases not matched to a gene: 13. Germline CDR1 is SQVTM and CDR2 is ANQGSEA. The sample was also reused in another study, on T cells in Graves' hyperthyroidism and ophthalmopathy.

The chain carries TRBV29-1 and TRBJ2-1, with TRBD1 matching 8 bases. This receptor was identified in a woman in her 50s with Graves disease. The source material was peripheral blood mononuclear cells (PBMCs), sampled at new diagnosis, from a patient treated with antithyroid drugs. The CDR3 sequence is CSVEWDRNLPPYNEQFF. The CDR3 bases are TGCAGCGTTGAATGGGACAGGAACCTACCCCCTTACAATGAGCAGTTCTTC.